The rows below give T cell receptor beta chains drawn from one sample of a study of T cell repertoires in cytomegalovirus infection. One entry per CDR3 protein, called by TCRdb with MiXCR from the reads. The sample lists roughly 920,000 distinct CDR3 sequences, around 31% occurring once. No antigen has been identified for these receptors. The sequenced sample was cultured CD8+ T cells from PBMCs, obtained from culture after CMV antigen stimulation. All receptors derive from a human donor in good health (CMV status not recorded). Some clones in this sample may be carry-over from other donors' samples. The CDR3 runs from the conserved cysteine through the conserved F or W. Each record gives: CDR3 protein, CDR3 DNA, V gene, clone size, J gene, D gene. D genes are given only for firm matches. Clone sizes are given selectively: once, few, many, or a class where the clone is expanded.

CASSRRGGLGDEQYF TGTGCCAGCAGCCGTCGGGGGGGACTTGGGGACGAGCAGTACTTC TRBV7-9 - TRBJ2-7 TRBD2
CASSLIPLTDTQYF TGTGCCAGCAGTTTAATCCCCCTCACAGATACGCAGTATTTT TRBV27 few TRBJ2-3 -
CASSEWDNYGYTF TGTGCCAGCAGTGAATGGGATAACTATGGCTACACCTTC TRBV2 - TRBJ1-2 -
CASSQDNLAGTTDTQYF TGCGCCAGCAGCCAAGACAACCTAGCGGGGACCACAGATACGCAGTATTTT TRBV4-1 - TRBJ2-3 TRBD2
CASSASGGNTDTQYF TGTGCCAGCAGCGCGAGCGGGGGAAACACAGATACGCAGTATTTT TRBV9 once TRBJ2-3 TRBD2
CASSRGTLGTDTQYF TGCGCCAGCAGCCGTGGGACTCTAGGCACAGATACGCAGTATTTT TRBV4-1 - TRBJ2-3 -
CASSPYLGPLSYNEQFF TGTGCCAGCAGCCCCTACCTTGGGCCACTATCCTACAATGAGCAGTTCTTC TRBV7-6 - TRBJ2-1 -
CASSFASRTFLTDTQYF TGTGCCAGCAGCTTTGCGTCACGGACATTCCTGACAGATACGCAGTATTTT TRBV5-6 - TRBJ2-3 -
CASRRRGGITGELFF TGTGCCAGCAGAAGAAGGGGAGGGATCACCGGGGAGCTGTTTTTT TRBV12-3/TRBV12-4 - TRBJ2-2 TRBD2
CASSPPSQGYYGYTF TGTGCCAGCTCACCACCGTCACAGGGTTACTATGGCTACACCTTC TRBV18 - TRBJ1-2 -
CASTKAGTDTQYF TGTGCCAGCACGAAGGCAGGCACAGATACGCAGTATTTT TRBV7-9 many TRBJ2-3 -
CATSREGRTPGQGAGQPQHF TGTGCCACCAGCAGAGAAGGCCGTACCCCGGGACAGGGGGCTGGCCAGCCCCAGCATTTT TRBV15 - TRBJ1-5 TRBD1
CASSLYGQSNQPQHF TGTGCCAGCAGCTTATACGGACAGAGTAATCAGCCCCAGCATTTT TRBV7-6 - TRBJ1-5 -
CATWGGGLYEQYF TGTGCCACCTGGGGAGGGGGGCTCTACGAGCAGTACTTC TRBV2 - TRBJ2-7 -
CASSPDYTYYYNEQFF TGTGCCAGCAGCCCTGACTATACATACTACTACAATGAGCAGTTCTTC TRBV6-5 - TRBJ2-1 -
CATSERQFRDTGELFF TGTGCCACCAGTGAACGACAATTTCGAGACACCGGGGAGCTGTTTTTT TRBV24-1 few TRBJ2-2 -
CASSQDMRAGYEQYF TGCGCCAGCAGCCAAGATATGAGGGCGGGATACGAGCAGTACTTC TRBV4-1 - TRBJ2-7 -
CASSLARGSRTDTQYF TGTGCCAGCAGCTTAGCGCGCGGGTCCCGCACAGATACGCAGTATTTT TRBV11-1 - TRBJ2-3 -
CASSKDRTNYGYTF TGTGCCAGCAGTAAGGACAGAACTAACTATGGCTACACCTTC TRBV6-6 - TRBJ1-2 -
CASSYSGLAEIQETQYF TGTGCCAGCAGTTACTCGGGACTAGCGGAGATTCAAGAGACCCAGTACTTC TRBV6-5 - TRBJ2-5 TRBD2
CASSLTPGNRTQYF TGTGCCAGCAGCTTAACGCCAGGGAATAGGACCCAGTACTTC TRBV7-3 - TRBJ2-5 -
CASSFPGEDEQFF TGTGCCAGCAGTTTCCCAGGGGAGGATGAGCAGTTCTTC TRBV12-3/TRBV12-4 - TRBJ2-1 -
CASSQEGGSYEQYF TGCGCCAGCAGCCAAGAGGGCGGCTCCTACGAGCAGTACTTC TRBV4-1 few TRBJ2-7 -
CSARDSMNTGELFF TGCAGTGCAAGGGACTCCATGAACACCGGGGAGCTGTTTTTT TRBV20-1 - TRBJ2-2 -
CASLGQGEETQYF TGTGCCAGCCTCGGACAGGGCGAAGAGACCCAGTACTTC TRBV6-5 - TRBJ2-5 TRBD1
CASETGSGPLHF TGTGCCAGCGAGACAGGGTCGGGCCCCCTCCACTTT TRBV2 - TRBJ1-6 TRBD1
CATSTPAGGRGELFF TGTGCCACCAGCACCCCCGCAGGGGGCCGCGGGGAGCTGTTTTTT TRBV15 - TRBJ2-2 TRBD1
CASSSGQGLDQPQHF TGTGCCAGCAGCTCCGGGCAGGGGCTCGATCAGCCCCAGCATTTT TRBV5-4 once TRBJ1-5 -
CVSSINFSAAGTEAFF TGTGTCAGCAGTATTAACTTCTCAGCCGCGGGCACTGAAGCTTTCTTT TRBV27 - TRBJ1-1 -
CSARGGVREDYGYTF TGCAGTGCTAGAGGGGGGGTCAGGGAGGACTATGGCTACACCTTC TRBV20-1 few TRBJ1-2 -
CASSIGQGAYNEKLFF TGTGCCAGCAGCATTGGACAGGGGGCTTATAATGAAAAACTGTTTTTT TRBV7-8 many TRBJ1-4 TRBD1
CASSENGIQGIPYGYTF TGCGCCAGCAGTGAGAATGGGATCCAAGGAATCCCCTATGGCTACACCTTC TRBV10-2 - TRBJ1-2 -
CSVSTGGNYGYTF TGCAGCGTCTCGACAGGGGGGAACTATGGCTACACCTTC TRBV29-1 - TRBJ1-2 TRBD1
CASSTETGGFYEQYF TGTGCCAGCAGCACGGAGACAGGGGGCTTTTACGAGCAGTACTTC TRBV7-9 - TRBJ2-7 TRBD1
CASSAYIADTQYF TGTGCCAGCAGCGCCTACATAGCAGATACGCAGTATTTT TRBV7-6 many TRBJ2-3 -
CASSPPDSDSNQPQHF TGCGCCAGCAGCCCTCCAGATTCGGATAGCAATCAGCCCCAGCATTTT TRBV4-1 - TRBJ1-5 -
CSARVSGGRGRRNEQFF TGCAGTGCTAGGGTTTCTGGGGGGAGGGGGCGTCGGAATGAGCAGTTCTTC TRBV20-1 few TRBJ2-1 -
CASSFPDVADPNYGYTF TGTGCCAGCAGCTTCCCCGACGTGGCAGACCCTAACTATGGCTACACCTTC TRBV7-9 many TRBJ1-2 -
CASSLGQGARDGYTF TGTGCCAGCAGCTTAGGCCAGGGGGCGCGCGATGGCTACACCTTC TRBV7-9 - TRBJ1-2 TRBD1
CASSVRAGGIYEQYF TGTGCCAGCAGCGTAAGAGCGGGGGGAATCTACGAGCAGTACTTC TRBV9 - TRBJ2-7 TRBD2
CASSSPGTGRPYEQYF TGTGCCAGCAGTTCCCCCGGGACAGGGCGACCCTACGAGCAGTACTTC TRBV12-3/TRBV12-4 - TRBJ2-7 TRBD1
CASSPGAGGFRETQYF TGCGCCAGCAGCCCCGGAGCGGGGGGCTTCCGGGAGACCCAGTACTTC TRBV4-3 few TRBJ2-5 TRBD2
CATRWNEQFF TGTGCCACCCGGTGGAATGAGCAGTTCTTC TRBV12-3/TRBV12-4 few TRBJ2-1 -
CASSQFGVRTSRSYGYTF TGCGCCAGCAGCCAATTCGGCGTAAGGACCTCCCGAAGCTATGGCTACACCTTC TRBV4-1 - TRBJ1-2 -
CASSLFGGYLGNSPLHF TGTGCCAGCAGTTTATTTGGAGGCTACCTGGGAAATTCACCCCTCCACTTT TRBV27 - TRBJ1-6 -
CASRQGSYNEQFF TGTGCCAGCAGACAGGGCTCCTACAATGAGCAGTTCTTC TRBV6-1 many TRBJ2-1 -
CASSLDAGGSYNEQFF TGTGCCAGCAGCTTAGATGCGGGGGGTTCCTACAATGAGCAGTTCTTC TRBV11-3 few TRBJ2-1 TRBD2
CASSLDWDYGYTF TGTGCCAGCAGCTTAGATTGGGATTATGGCTACACCTTC TRBV7-2 few TRBJ1-2 -
CASSQFYRAAETQYF TGTGCCAGCAGCCAATTCTACAGGGCTGCGGAGACCCAGTACTTC TRBV27 few TRBJ2-5 -
CASEGTGFAETQYF TGTGCCAGCGAGGGGACAGGGTTTGCGGAGACCCAGTACTTC TRBV28 - TRBJ2-5 TRBD1
CASSLQDRGEAKNIQYF TGTGCCAGCAGCTTACAGGACAGGGGGGAAGCCAAAAACATTCAGTACTTC TRBV7-9 once TRBJ2-4 TRBD1
CASSLERSGSEAFF TGTGCCAGCAGTTTAGAGAGGTCGGGATCCGAAGCTTTCTTT TRBV27 few TRBJ1-1 -